This paragraph covers one TCR beta chain sequence. The antigen is undetermined. Sorted inputs of about 20,000 to 1,000,000 cells, with 10%, 30% or 50% RNA, yielded naive CD8 libraries. The authors sorted naive CD8 T cells as CD8+CD4-CCR7+CD45RA+. TCRdb reprocessed the PCR reads with MiXCR, giving one entry per CDR3 protein. Of around 480,000 distinct CDR3 sequences detected, 20% to 25% appear once; the ten largest clones hold around 0.84%. Germline CDR1 MGHRA, CDR2 YSYEKL. The CDR3 is made up of 15 amino acids. V dropped 4 bases and J dropped 5; count of bases not matched to a gene: 7. The sample belongs to a study of molecular identifiers for immune sequencing clone quantification. Study-wide findings and caveats: In CMV-specific effectors, clones above 20 copies held over 98% of molecules; naive, under 1%.

J is TRBJ1-1 and V is TRBV4-1; 10 bases align to TRBD1. The sequence was obtained from a human donor in good health. Some libraries in this study had Jurkat cell RNA spiked in. Sequencing used naive CD8+ T cells from blood, with Jurkat cell RNA spiked in. Subset here: FACS-sorted CD8+CD4-CCR7+CD45RA+ naive T cells. The chain's CDR3 is CASSPQGTGETEAFF. The CDR3 DNA reads as TGCGCCAGCAGCCCCCAGGGGACAGGGGAAACTGAAGCTTTCTTT.